The source of this T cell receptor (beta chain) is a study of blood T cell repertoires in COVID-19. The wider study: PBMCs, B-cell-depleted T cells, or T cells were the source of the cDNA or gDNA that made up the material.

Sequenced by immunoSEQ multiplex PCR; TCRdb stores in-frame clones only, minus some. The table lists 330,000 or so clones, roughly 90% of them singletons. Germline lookup yields CDR1 SGHTS and CDR2 YDEGEE. The CDR3 is 12 residues long. Trimming removed 1 base at V and 4 bases at J, with 6 bases between. Categorization into cohorts depended on clinical history that participants reported. The specimen was PBMCs or T cells enriched from blood (not recorded which). The genes are TRBV5-8 and TRBJ2-7; D not certain. The receptor was derived from a woman aged 25 to 39 who had been exposed to COVID-19. The CDR3, as DNA: TGTGCCAGCAGCTTGTTCAGTTACGAGCAGTACTTC. Its protein product is CASSLFSYEQYF.